The 5 T cell receptor beta chains presented below share a single source sample, sequenced in a study of T cell changes during pregnancy in multiple sclerosis. Profiling relied on immunoSEQ multiplex PCR, and the TCRdb table lists in-frame clones only, not all of them. The profile shows some 39,000 clones, 80% to 95% of them singletons. This material consisted of CD4+ T cells from peripheral blood mononuclear cells, taken in the third trimester of pregnancy. The receptors derive from a female donor in good health, enrolled as a control in a pregnancy study.

The V gene is TRBV12-5, the J gene TRBJ2-2, with D possibly matching TRBD1 (6 bases). V lost 0 bases to trimming and J lost 3 bases, with 11 bases between them. Germline CDR1 LGHNT, CDR2 FRNRAP. CDR3 length: 16 amino acids. CDR3 nucleotides: TGTGCTAGTGGTTTGGTACAGGGTCCACACACCGGGGAGCTGTTTTTT. Its protein is CASGLVQGPHTGELFF.

This clone was picked up one time. The chain recombines TRBV5-5 with TRBJ1-2; D is undetermined. CDR1 SGHKS and CDR2 YYEKEE come from the germline V gene (reference sequence). CDR3 length: 12 amino acids. V was pared by 2 bases and J by 3 bases, with 5 bases between. CDR3 loop: CASSFEHYGYTF. The CDR3 bases are TGTGCCAGCAGCTTCGAGCACTATGGCTACACCTTC.

V usage is TRBV7-3 and J usage is TRBJ2-2; TRBD1 agrees at 7 bases. This CDR3 is built from 13 residues. J was trimmed by 9 bases and V by 4 bases; bases with no gene match: 5. CDR1 and CDR2 from the germline V gene are SGHTA and FQGTGA. The CDR3: CASSSRQGWELFF. CDR3 nucleotides: TGTGCCAGCAGCTCGCGACAGGGATGGGAGCTGTTTTTT.

This chain joins TRBV5-4 and TRBJ2-5; 10 bases line up with TRBD1. Trimming took 0 bases from V and 11 from J; bases not matched to a gene: 10. CDR3 length equals 15 residues. The germline CDR1 and CDR2 sequences are SGHNT and YYREEE (reference sequence). The CDR3 sequence: CASSLDRQGAGEQYF. DNA for the CDR3: TGTGCCAGCAGCTTGGATCGACAGGGGGCGGGTGAGCAGTACTTC.

V usage is TRBV7-9 and J usage is TRBJ1-3; TRBD1 might be the D (5 bases). V shed 4 bases and J shed 1 base, with 14 bases lying between them. Germline assignment: CDR1 SEHNR and CDR2 FQNEAQ (reference sequence). The CDR3 has 16 amino acids. The CDR3 sequence: CASSSPGGLSGNTIYF. In nucleotides, the CDR3 is TGTGCCAGCAGCTCACCCGGGGGTCTTTCTGGAAACACCATATATTTT.